Here is one T cell receptor beta chain with its context. Its antigen is unknown. One base away there is no much larger clone; base qualities are not given. The time point tag for this specimen amounts to: baseline before first vaccination. The vaccinee samples were drawn from two UK trials, COV001 and COV002, one of which was a single-blind randomized controlled phase 2/3 trial testing AZD1222 (ChAdOx1 nCoV-19) in healthy adults. For TCRbeta chain sequencing, PBMC samples were collected from trial participants at day 0 and at day 28 after the second dose. These data are taken from a study of T cell responses to AZD1222 COVID-19 vaccine (dated by TCRdb to the early 2020s). A note on the overall study: AZD1222 recipients with second doses at about 4 weeks or about 12 weeks were pooled, because spike-specific TCR depth and breadth did not differ between schedules. TCR sequencing covered 233 trial participants: some 210 given two doses of AZD1222 and 26 given two doses of MenACWY control vaccine. Trial participants were enrolled by age into subgroups of 18-55, 56-69 and 70-plus years, and around 150, 28 and 57 TCR-sequenced participants, respectively, were included in these subgroups.

The CDR3 regions of human TCRbeta chains were analyzed by immunosequencing. Per the authors' processing: Repertoire TCRs were matched against a reference library of SARS-CoV-2-specific TCRs generated with the MIRA antigen-specificity platform. Breadth was defined as the fraction of unique TCRs that were SARS-CoV-2-associated, and depth was defined as the fraction of total T cells that were SARS-CoV-2-associated. Using the MIRA data, each spike-specific TCR was mapped to the spike region that the TCR reacts to and placed in a CD4 or CD8 class. Log10-transformed breadth and depth values were compared by one-way ANOVA with Sidak's multiple comparisons tests. TCRdb provides this immuneACCESS table in a form limited to in-frame rearrangements. Some clones are lacking; in checked studies, under half of them reflect an unresolved V gene, and why the rest are absent is not known. D and trimming come from the DNA, and the V and J calls and clone size come from that table. The sample table records 100,000 to 150,000 clones; approximately 89% of these occur just once. 10% of the sample belongs to the ten largest clones.

Overall study outcomes, separate from this receptor: In the small 56-69-year group, the increase in depth fell short of significance, most likely because of low power. Conclusions about previously exposed vaccinees were limited because only six AZD1222 recipients were SARS-CoV-2 seropositive at baseline. Epitopes outside the regions mutated in the B.1.351 and B.1.1.7 variants were reportedly recognized by nearly half of the unique spike-specific TCRs. Because no samples from the day 14 peak response were available, repertoires could be characterized only after the peak T cell response. The vaccine-associated CD4 TCRs covered the entire spike protein, and the dominant responses fell in regions 160-218 and 743-854. After two AZD1222 doses, both the breadth and the depth of spike-specific TCRs were significantly higher than at day 0 and than in MenACWY recipients. Participants were mostly white British and included more females than males, and it was suggested by the authors that clonal diversity may have been underestimated.

The germline ends are 8 bases apart after V is trimmed by 8 bases and J by 0 bases. Including cysteine and phenylalanine, the CDR3 has 12 amino acids. Only the CDR3 DNA stays, 36 bases, in frame from base 1. The germline V gene (reference sequence) provides CDR1 LNHDA and CDR2 SQIVND. The clonotype was recovered from an adult in good health. The specimen comprised peripheral blood, sampled on day 0 of AZD1222 vaccination. The sequence is built from TRBV19 and TRBJ2-7; the D segment cannot be called with confidence. The nucleotides read TGTGCCAGTGGACCAAACTCCTACGAGCAGTACTTC. Translated, it reads CASGPNSYEQYF.